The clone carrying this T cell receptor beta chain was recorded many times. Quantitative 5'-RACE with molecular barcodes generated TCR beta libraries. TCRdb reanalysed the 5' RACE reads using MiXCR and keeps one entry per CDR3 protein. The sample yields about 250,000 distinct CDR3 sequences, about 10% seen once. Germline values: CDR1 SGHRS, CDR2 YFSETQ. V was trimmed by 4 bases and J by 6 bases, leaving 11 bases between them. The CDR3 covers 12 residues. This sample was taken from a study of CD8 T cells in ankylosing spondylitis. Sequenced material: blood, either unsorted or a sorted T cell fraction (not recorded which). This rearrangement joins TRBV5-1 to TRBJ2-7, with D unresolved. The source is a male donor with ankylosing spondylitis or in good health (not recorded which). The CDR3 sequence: CASSRTASEQYF. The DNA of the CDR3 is TGCGCCAGCAGCCGGACGGCCTCCGAGCAGTACTTC.